Listed here are 7 T cell receptor beta chains from one sample, sequenced in a study of blood T cells in healthy people across ages. Together with a sample-barcoded 5' primer, a J-beta primer mix was included in a second PCR lasting roughly 6 to 12 cycles. Using its own MiXCR run on the 5' RACE reads, TCRdb lists one record per CDR3 protein. The sample contains more than 450,000 distinct CDR3 sequences, around 27% of which appear only once. These data are also associated with another study on T cells of mothers and their children.

Sequenced: blood. The receptors come from a boy younger than 10 in good health.

This chain connects TRBV9 to TRBJ2-1; D is uncertain. The V and J ends lost 7 bases and 4 bases respectively, with 12 bases between them. The CDR3 contains 13 residues. Germline V gene data show CDR1 as SGDLS and CDR2 as YYNGEE. CDR3 residues: CASGETVYNEQFF. The CDR3 DNA sequence: TGTGCCAGCGGAGAGACGGTGTACAATGAGCAGTTCTTC.

This sequence joins TRBV5-5 and TRBJ2-2, with TRBD1 as a possible D gene (6 bases). Between the trimmed V and J ends, which lost 1 base and 4 bases, there was a span of 11 bases. CDR1 and CDR2 from the germline V gene are SGHKS and YYEKEE (reference sequence). This CDR3 is 15 amino acids long. CDR3 nucleotides: TGTGCCAGCAGCTTGTTGTCAGGGGTCACCGGGGAGCTGTTTTTT. Translating it yields CASSLLSGVTGELFF.

This clonotype has more than one count but fewer than ten. The V and J genes are TRBV20-1 and TRBJ2-1; 10 bases fit TRBD2. Trimming cost V 5 bases and J 4 bases; bases outside gene matches: 14. CDR1 is DFQATT and CDR2 is SNEGSKA in the germline V gene (reference sequence). This CDR3 has 17 residues. CDR3 residues: CSAATWGGTSAYNEQFF. The CDR3 coding sequence is TGCAGTGCTGCCACCTGGGGCGGGACTAGCGCGTACAATGAGCAGTTCTTC.

This clonotype was detected only a few times. The rearrangement links TRBV5-1 to TRBJ1-2, with a possible D match to TRBD1 (6 bases). The CDR3 length is 14 residues. Per the germline V gene, CDR1 is SGHRS and CDR2 is YFSETQ. V lost 3 bases to trimming and J lost 3 bases, with 12 bases between them. CDR3: CASSSQGTYYGYTF. The DNA for the CDR3 is TGCGCCAGCAGCTCCCAGGGGACCTACTATGGCTACACCTTC.

This sequence joins TRBV29-1 and TRBJ1-2, with D tentatively TRBD1 (6 bases). The CDR3 has 14 residues. The germline CDR1 and CDR2 sequences are SQVTM and ANQGSEA. V dropped 4 bases and J dropped 4 bases, with 16 bases sitting between them. The CDR3 is CSVGAGGAGYGYTF. CDR3 sequence (DNA): TGCAGCGTTGGTGCGGGGGGCGCCGGCTATGGCTACACCTTC. The variable domain in full, completed from reference TRBV29-1 and TRBJ1-2, reads SAVISQKPSRDICQRGTSLTIQCQVDSQVTMMFWYRQQPGQSLTLIATANQGSEATYESGFVIDKFPISRPNLTFSTLTVSNMSPEDSSIYLCSVGAGGAGYGYTFGSGTRLTVV.

The chain joins TRBV6-6 to TRBJ2-3; TRBD2 might be the D (6 bases). Trimming pared 4 bases from V and 4 bases from J, leaving 12 bases between. Germline CDR1 and CDR2: MNHNY and SVGAGI (reference sequence). The CDR3 spans 14 residues. The CDR3 region is CASSSREIADTQYF. The CDR3 DNA follows: TGTGCCAGCAGTTCGCGGGAAATTGCAGATACGCAGTATTTT.

V gene TRBV7-9 combines with J gene TRBJ2-5; TRBD1 aligns across 7 bases. CDR1 is SEHNR, CDR2 FQNEAQ, per germline (reference sequence). Losses at the gene ends were 8 bases for V and 3 bases for J; bases not matched to a gene: 12. There are 15 residues in the CDR3. The CDR3 nucleotides read TGTGCCAGCCAATTTTTGGGGACAGAGAAAGAGACCCAGTACTTC. It is translated as CASQFLGTEKETQYF.